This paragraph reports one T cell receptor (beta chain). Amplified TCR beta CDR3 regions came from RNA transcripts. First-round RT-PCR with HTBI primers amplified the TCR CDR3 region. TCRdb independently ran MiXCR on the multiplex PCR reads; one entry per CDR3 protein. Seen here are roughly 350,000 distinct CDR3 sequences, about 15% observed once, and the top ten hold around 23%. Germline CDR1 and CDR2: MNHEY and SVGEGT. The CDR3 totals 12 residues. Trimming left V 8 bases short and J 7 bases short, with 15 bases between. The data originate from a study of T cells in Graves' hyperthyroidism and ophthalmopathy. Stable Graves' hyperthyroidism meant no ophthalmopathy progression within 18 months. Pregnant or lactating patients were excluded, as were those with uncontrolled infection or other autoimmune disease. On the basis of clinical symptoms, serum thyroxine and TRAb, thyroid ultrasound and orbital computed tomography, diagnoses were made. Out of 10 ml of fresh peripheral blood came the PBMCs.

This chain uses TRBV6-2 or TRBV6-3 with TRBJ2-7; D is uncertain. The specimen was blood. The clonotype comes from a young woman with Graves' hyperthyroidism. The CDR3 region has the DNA TGTGCCAGCTCCGAACAGCCTCCAGAGCAGTACTTC. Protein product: CASSEQPPEQYF.